Shown below are 19 T cell receptor beta chains from a single sample sequenced in a study of early T cells in non-severe SARS-CoV-2 infection. Using its own MiXCR run on the 5' RACE reads, TCRdb lists one record per CDR3 protein. The sample consists of over 95,000 distinct CDR3 sequences, 15% to 20% of them appearing once. Sequencing used whole blood. These receptors all stem from an adult who was a healthcare worker with PCR-confirmed SARS-CoV-2 infection or an uninfected control (not recorded which).

The genes are TRBV12-3 or TRBV12-4 and TRBJ2-1; TRBD2 might be the D (6 bases). V was cut by 7 bases and J by 4 bases, with 17 bases left in between. The CDR3 length is 15 residues. The CDR3 is CASKRGGTGYNEQFF. CDR3 DNA: TGTGCCAGCAAAAGGGGCGGGACCGGGTACAATGAGCAGTTCTTC.

The genes are TRBV6-5 and TRBJ1-2, with D hard to call. This CDR3 spans 13 amino acids. Germline loops: CDR1 MNHEY, CDR2 SVGAGI. V shed 4 bases and J shed 1 base, with 7 bases lying between them. CDR3 bases: TGTGCCAGCAGTTCGGGTCTTAACTATGGCTACACCTTC. This translates into CASSSGLNYGYTF.

V is TRBV6-4 and J is TRBJ2-6, with TRBD1 identical over 10 bases. The CDR3 extends over 16 amino acids. CDR1 is MRHNA and CDR2 is SNTAGT in the germline V gene. The J segment lost 4 bases and the V segment lost 3 bases, leaving 3 bases of the junction unmatched. The CDR3 is CASSETGGSGANVLTF. The CDR3 DNA reads TGTGCCAGCAGTGAGACAGGGGGCTCAGGGGCCAACGTCCTGACTTTC.

This chain joins TRBV7-2 and TRBJ2-7; D uncertain. This CDR3 spans 13 amino acids. Trimming removed 0 bases from V and 4 bases from J, with 7 bases in between. The germline V gene encodes CDR1 SGHTA and CDR2 FQGNSA. The CDR3 loop is CASSLALRYEQYF. The CDR3 DNA follows: TGTGCCAGCAGCTTAGCGCTTAGATACGAGCAGTACTTC.

This clonotype was counted only a few times. The CDR3 DNA sequence: TGTGCCACCAGTGACGTATCGCTCGCCCAAGAGACCCAGTACTTC. Its protein product is CATSDVSLAQETQYF. This chain uses TRBV24-1 with TRBJ2-5; D call uncertain. The CDR3 is 15 residues long. V was pared by 4 bases and J by 1 base, with 12 bases between. Germline-derived CDR1 and CDR2 are KGHDR and SFDVKD.

This clonotype showed up just a few times. The chain uses TRBV7-9 and TRBJ2-3, with 14 bases that match TRBD2. Germline lookup yields CDR1 SEHNR and CDR2 FQNEAQ (reference sequence). The CDR3 is made up of 17 amino acids. V shed 5 bases, J shed 0 bases, and the junction held 4 bases outside the gene matches. CDR3: CASSKGLAGVSTDTQYF. CDR3 in DNA: TGTGCCAGCAGCAAGGGACTAGCGGGGGTCAGCACAGATACGCAGTATTTT.

This clonotype came up a few times. The chain couples TRBV11-2 to TRBJ2-3; D remains ambiguous. Per the germline V gene, CDR1 is SGHAT and CDR2 is FQNNGV. V gave up 2 bases and J gave up 2 bases, with 20 bases separating them. This CDR3 spans 18 amino acids. The CDR3 nucleotides are TGTGCCAGCAGCTTATACTTTGGGCAGATGATGAACACAGATACGCAGTATTTT. It codes for CASSLYFGQMMNTDTQYF.

This clonotype appeared a few times. This chain links TRBV5-4 with TRBJ2-5, with D possibly matching TRBD2 (5 bases). The CDR3 is made up of 14 amino acids. Trimming cost V 3 bases and J 0 bases, with 9 bases left between them. Germline-derived CDR1 and CDR2 are SGHNT and YYREEE (reference sequence). The CDR3 sequence: CASSYGVYQETQYF. CDR3 sequence (DNA): TGTGCCAGCAGCTACGGGGTGTACCAAGAGACCCAGTACTTC. Combining the CDR3 with reference TRBV5-4 and TRBJ2-5 gives the whole variable domain ETGVTQSPTHLIKTRGQQVTLRCSSQSGHNTVSWYQQALGQGPQFIFQYYREEENGRGNFPPRFSGLQFPNYSSELNVNALELDDSALYLCASSYGVYQETQYFGPGTRLLVL.

This clonotype was observed a few times. The rearrangement links TRBV6-2 or TRBV6-3 to TRBJ1-1; D is perhaps TRBD1 (5 bases). CDR3 length: 15 amino acids. Germline-derived CDR1 and CDR2 are MNHEY and SVGEGT. The V end lost 0 bases, the J end lost 4 bases, and 12 bases lay between the germline ends. The CDR3 loop is CASSYSQGVGTEAFF. CDR3 bases: TGTGCCAGCAGTTACTCTCAAGGGGTCGGCACTGAAGCTTTCTTT.

Many counts were recorded for this clonotype. The junction does not match germline at one end; this may be a read error. The chain combines TRBV28 with TRBJ2-3; 8 bases are shared with TRBD1. The CDR3 is 15 amino acids. Germline V CDR1 and CDR2: MDHEN, SYDVKM. The DNA of the CDR3 is TGTGCCAGCAGCCCCCACCGGACAGGGTGGGATACGCAGTTTTTT. It encodes CASSPHRTGWDTQFF. The full variable domain, its missing parts supplied by reference TRBV28 and TRBJ2-3, is DVKVTQSSRYLVKRTGEKVFLECVQDMDHENMFWYRQDPGLGLRLIYFSYDVKMKEKGDIPEGYSVSREKKERFSLILESASTNQTSMYLCASSPHRTGWDTQFFGPGTRLTVL.

The sample holds a few counts of this clonotype. V usage is TRBV12-5 and J usage is TRBJ2-1; 7 bases map to TRBD1. V lost 2 bases to trimming and J lost 13 bases; unmatched junction nucleotides: 8. CDR1 is LGHNT and CDR2 is FRNRAP in the germline V gene. This CDR3 comprises 13 residues. Written as DNA, the CDR3 is TGTGCTAGTGGTTTGACGAACAGGGGAGAACAGTTCTTC. It codes for CASGLTNRGEQFF.

This clonotype has more than one count but fewer than ten. The chain has TRBV27 and TRBJ2-7; TRBD2 matches at 15 bases. CDR3 length: 17 amino acids. Germline V CDR1 and CDR2: MNHEY, SMNVEV (reference sequence). The junction had 13 bases not matched to a gene; V was cut back by 8 bases and J by 5 bases. The CDR3 nucleotides are TGTGCCAGCGGTCACTTGGGACTAGCGGGGGGTACCAACGAGCAGTACTTC. It encodes CASGHLGLAGGTNEQYF.

This chain connects TRBV27 to TRBJ1-2; 11 nucleotides line up with TRBD1. V gave up 4 bases and J gave up 4 bases; unmatched junction bases: 5. CDR1 and CDR2 from the germline V gene are MNHEY and SMNVEV (reference sequence). CDR3 size: 15 residues. CDR3: CASSSGQGAVYGYTF. The CDR3 DNA follows: TGTGCCAGCAGTTCCGGACAGGGGGCAGTCTATGGCTACACCTTC.

The DNA for the CDR3 is TGCAGCGTTGAAACGGGGGGCGCAGATACGCAGTATTTT. It translates to CSVETGGADTQYF. This chain joins TRBV29-1 and TRBJ2-3; maybe TRBD2 (7 bases). V was clipped by 2 bases and J by 4 bases, with 10 bases between them. Germline V gene data show CDR1 as SQVTM and CDR2 as ANQGSEA. The CDR3 has 13 residues.

This clonotype occurred many times. The chain joins TRBV10-2 to TRBJ2-1, with a weak D call TRBD1 (5 bases). The CDR3 sequence is 15 residues long. V was trimmed by 8 bases and J by 3 bases, leaving 17 bases between them. CDR1 is WSHSY and CDR2 is SAAADI in the germline V gene. Written as DNA, the CDR3 is TGCGCCAGCTCAGGGTTAGGTATTGGCTACAATGAGCAGTTCTTC. Translation gives CASSGLGIGYNEQFF.

This clonotype was picked up a small number of times. V and J are TRBV4-2 and TRBJ2-7; a possible D gene is TRBD1 (5 bases). This CDR3 is 17 amino acids long. V lost 1 base to trimming and J lost 5 bases, with 21 bases between them. CDR1 and CDR2 from the germline V gene are LGHNA and YNFKEQ. CDR3 in amino acids: CASSQVSTPGNYHEQYF. The CDR3 DNA reads as TGTGCCAGCAGCCAAGTATCGACTCCAGGGAACTATCACGAGCAGTACTTC.

Here the CDR3 reads CASRESPGQEIYEQYF. Here the CDR3 DNA reads TGTGCCAGCAGGGAATCGCCGGGACAGGAGATCTACGAGCAGTACTTC. The rearrangement uses TRBV7-8 and TRBJ2-7; 8 positions match TRBD1. Germline V CDR1 and CDR2: SGHVS, FQNEAQ. This CDR3 region has 16 residues. V shed 6 bases and J 3 bases; nucleotides not matched to a gene: 13.

The chain joins TRBV6-5 to TRBJ1-2, with 11 bases fitting TRBD1. The CDR3 is 15 residues long. Germline-derived CDR1 and CDR2 are MNHEY and SVGAGI. V trimming: 6 bases; J trimming: 6 bases; junction bases outside the gene matches: 9. The CDR3 sequence: CASSNMGTGGNGYTF. In nucleotides, the CDR3 is TGTGCCAGCAGCAACATGGGGACAGGGGGTAATGGCTACACCTTC.

This chain connects TRBV6-1 to TRBJ2-4, with D possibly TRBD1 on 6 matching bases. The ends were cut back, 5 bases at V and 7 bases at J, with 21 bases in the middle. The CDR3 sequence is 16 residues long. In germline, CDR1 is MNHNS, CDR2 SASEGT. The CDR3 DNA reads as TGTGCCAGCAGTCCTCAGACGGACAGATTAGAGAACATTCAGTACTTC. Its protein is CASSPQTDRLENIQYF.